Following are 19 T cell receptor beta chains from one sample sequenced in a study of blood T cells in healthy people across ages. Using a J-beta primer mix together with a sample-barcoded 5' primer, a second PCR was run for roughly 7 to 12 cycles. TCRdb re-called the 5' RACE reads with MiXCR, one entry per CDR3 protein. The sample holds some 1.8 million distinct CDR3 sequences, 35% to 50% seen once. Input material: blood. These receptors were collected from a human donor in good health.

This clonotype was detected a few times. The genes are TRBV4-3 and TRBJ2-1, with D possibly being TRBD1 (6 bases). Germline assignment: CDR1 LGHNA and CDR2 YSLEER. The V and J ends lost 5 bases and 6 bases respectively, with 17 bases between them. The CDR3 length is 15 residues. CDR3 coding DNA: TGCGCCAGCAGCTCGGGACATTTAGGTCCCAATGAGCAGTTCTTC. Amino acids: CASSSGHLGPNEQFF.

The table lists this clonotype with a few counts. A junction boundary mismatches the germline segment, possibly from a read error. V gene TRBV28 combines with J gene TRBJ1-4; possible D gene TRBD1, 6 bases. Germline CDR1 reads MDHEN; CDR2 reads SYDVKM. The CDR3 contains 14 residues. CDR3 amino acids: CASSLGGRGEKLFF. The CDR3 DNA reads as TGCGCCAGCAGCTTGGGGGGCAGAGGGGAAAAACTGTTTTTT.

V and J are TRBV7-2 and TRBJ1-2; D is unclear. CDR1 SGHTA and CDR2 FQGNSA come from the germline V gene. CDR3 length: 15 amino acids. Deletions cut 2 bases from V and 4 bases from J, with 14 bases between. The CDR3 protein is CASSLSGVEGYGYTF. CDR3 nucleotide sequence: TGTGCCAGCAGCTTATCAGGCGTCGAGGGCTATGGCTACACCTTC.

The gene calls are TRBV3-1 and TRBJ2-1, with D unresolved. Judging by the DNA end, TRBJ2-7 fits better; the J call may be wrong. The CDR3 consists of 11 residues. CDR1 and CDR2 (germline): LGHDT, YNNKEL (reference sequence). CDR3 DNA sequence: TGTGCCAGCAGCCCAACCGACGAGCAGTACTTC. It is translated as CASSPTDEQYF.

In regard to this clonotype: One end of the junction is discordant with germline, which a read error may explain. The rearrangement uses TRBV5-1 and TRBJ2-5; 8 bases fit TRBD1. The CDR3 is 14 residues long. Looked up from germline, CDR1 is SGHRS and CDR2 is YFSETQ. CDR3 in amino acids: CASSATGDGEAQYF. CDR3 sequence (DNA): TGCGCCAGCAGCGCGACAGGGGATGGAGAGGCCCAGTACTTC. Variable domain in full (rest from reference TRBV5-1 and TRBJ2-5): KAGVTQTPRYLIKTRGQQVTLSCSPISGHRSVSWYQQTPGQGLQFLFEYFSETQRNKGNFPGRFSGRQFSNSRSEMNVSTLELGDSALYLCASSATGDGEAQYFGPGTRLLVL.

The chain has TRBV28 and TRBJ1-1; 8 bases line up with TRBD1. The CDR3 has 15 amino acids. J lost 5 bases, V lost 1 base, and 6 bases had no gene match. The V gene's germline CDR1 is MDHEN and CDR2 SYDVKM. In DNA form, the CDR3 reads TGTGCCAGCAGTTTATTGTACAGGGGGAGGACTGAAGCTTTCTTT. It yields the protein CASSLLYRGRTEAFF.

As regards this clonotype: One junction end disagrees with the germline gene, perhaps due to a read error. The chain joins TRBV6-2 or TRBV6-3 to TRBJ2-2; TRBD2 is a possible D gene (6 bases). Germline values: CDR1 MNHEY, CDR2 SVGEGT. The CDR3 contains 20 residues. The CDR3 spells CASSPIRIRTGVRFTGGLFF. The CDR3, as DNA: TGTGCCAGCAGCCCCATAAGAATCCGGACGGGCGTGCGCTTCACCGGGGGGCTGTTTTTT.

Only a few counts were recorded for this clonotype. The rearrangement uses TRBV7-2 and TRBJ1-1; no clear D gene. There are 16 residues in the CDR3. Trimming pared 4 bases from V and 0 bases from J, leaving 15 bases between. Germline values: CDR1 SGHTA, CDR2 FQGNSA. For the CDR3, the DNA is TGTGCCAGCAGCTCTAGGCCCTCCCCGGTGAACACTGAAGCTTTCTTT. This translates into CASSSRPSPVNTEAFF. The full variable domain, with the rest looked up from reference TRBV7-2 and TRBJ1-1, is GAGVSQSPSNKVTEKGKDVELRCDPISGHTALYWYRQSLGQGLEFLIYFQGNSAPDKSGLPSDRFSAERTGGSVSTLTIQRTQQEDSAVYLCASSSRPSPVNTEAFFGQGTRLTVV.

The chain recombines TRBV15 with TRBJ2-3; TRBD1 aligns across 7 bases. CDR3 length: 15 residues. Germline CDR1 reads LNHNV; CDR2 reads YYDKDF (reference sequence). V gave up 0 bases and J gave up 2 bases; unmatched junction bases: 2. CDR3 amino acids: CATSREQGVTDTQYF. In DNA form, the CDR3 reads TGTGCCACCAGCAGAGAGCAGGGGGTCACAGATACGCAGTATTTT.

The V call is TRBV15, the J call TRBJ2-7; no firm D call. V was shortened by 0 bases and J by 6 bases, with 9 bases between the two germline ends. The V gene's germline CDR1 is LNHNV and CDR2 YYDKDF (reference sequence). This CDR3 spans 13 amino acids. The CDR3 nucleotides read TGTGCCACCAGCAGAGATCTCGCAGGCGAGCAGTACTTC. Its translation is CATSRDLAGEQYF.

This clonotype was picked up a small number of times. The V and J genes are TRBV13 and TRBJ2-4; D is uncertain. This CDR3 contains 13 residues. The germline V and J ends were trimmed by 5 bases and 9 bases, with 14 bases remaining between them. CDR1 PRHDT and CDR2 FYEKMQ come from the germline V gene (reference sequence). The CDR3 DNA reads as TGTGCCAGCAGCGACGGTCCGTTGGGCATTCAGTACTTC. This sequence encodes CASSDGPLGIQYF. Based on the CDR3 plus reference TRBV13 and TRBJ2-4, the full variable domain is AAGVIQSPRHLIKEKRETATLKCYPIPRHDTVYWYQQGPGQDPQFLISFYEKMQSDKGSIPDRFSAQQFSDYHSELNMSSLELGDSALYFCASSDGPLGIQYFGAGTRLSVL.

Only one count was recorded for this clonotype. V and J are TRBV20-1 and TRBJ2-1; 8 positions agree with TRBD2. The CDR3 spans 14 residues. Germline V lookup: CDR1 DFQATT, CDR2 SNEGSKA (reference sequence). The V segment lost 4 bases and the J segment 5 bases; nucleotides outside the gene matches: 7. This chain's CDR3 is CSAIIAGRDNEQFF. Written as DNA, the CDR3 is TGCAGTGCTATTATAGCGGGGCGCGACAATGAGCAGTTCTTC.

The chain employs TRBV29-1 and TRBJ2-2; no definite D call. The CDR3 is 12 amino acids. With 5 bases removed from V and 5 bases from J, the gap between germline ends came to 9 bases. Germline CDR1 reads SQVTM; CDR2 reads ANQGSEA. The CDR3 sequence is CSVTLSTGELFF. CDR3 bases: TGCAGCGTTACCCTATCGACCGGGGAGCTGTTTTTT.

The sample holds a few counts of this clonotype. In DNA form, the CDR3 reads TGTGCCAGCAGAACGGACCCGGGACGCAGAAAGAGCACTGAAGCTTTCTTT. The encoded protein is CASRTDPGRRKSTEAFF. The rearrangement uses TRBV6-1 and TRBJ1-1, with D possibly TRBD1 on 5 matching bases. Trimming took 6 bases from V and 4 from J, leaving 24 bases between them. This CDR3 is built from 17 residues. The germline V gene has CDR1 MNHNS and CDR2 SASEGT.

This clonotype was detected many times. The V and J genes are TRBV12-3 or TRBV12-4 and TRBJ2-1; 8 nucleotides agree with TRBD1. Losses at the gene ends were 3 bases for V and 7 bases for J; bases not matched to a gene: 5. The CDR3 is 14 residues long. The CDR3 is CASSFQGASNEQFF. The CDR3 bases are TGTGCCAGCAGTTTCCAGGGGGCTTCAAATGAGCAGTTCTTC.

The chain couples TRBV4-3 to TRBJ2-5, with D perhaps given as TRBD1 or TRBD2 (6 bases each). The CDR3 totals 16 residues. V lost 5 bases and J lost 4, with 20 bases in between. In germline, CDR1 is LGHNA, CDR2 YSLEER. CDR3 nucleotides: TGCGCCAGCAGCTTACAACTGGGGGGCCTCGGAGAGACCCAGTACTTC. Translated: CASSLQLGGLGETQYF.

This clonotype was recorded a few times. The chain carries TRBV29-1 and TRBJ1-6, with D perhaps TRBD1 (6 bases). Trimming left V 5 bases short and J 4 bases short, with 15 bases between. The germline V gene encodes CDR1 SQVTM and CDR2 ANQGSEA. The CDR3 spans 15 residues. The CDR3 DNA sequence: TGCAGCGTTTCTCCCCCGGACAGTTATAATTCACCCCTCCACTTT. It encodes CSVSPPDSYNSPLHF.

This clonotype was picked up a small number of times. The chain combines TRBV7-3 with TRBJ1-2, with D maybe TRBD1 (6 bases). CDR3 size: 14 residues. The V end was cut by 3 bases, the J end by 8 bases, with 16 bases between. CDR1 is SGHTA, CDR2 FQGTGA, per germline. CDR3 in amino acids: CASSFGGRIGGYTF. CDR3 nucleotide sequence: TGTGCCAGCAGCTTCGGGGGGCGCATAGGGGGCTACACCTTC.

The chain couples TRBV9 to TRBJ2-3, with D unresolved. V was cut by 2 bases and J by 0 bases, with 10 bases left in between. The CDR3 runs to 15 residues. Germline V gene sequence: CDR1 SGDLS, CDR2 YYNGEE. In DNA form, the CDR3 reads TGTGCCAGCAGCGTCTTGGAGTTGAGCACAGATACGCAGTATTTT. It codes for CASSVLELSTDTQYF.